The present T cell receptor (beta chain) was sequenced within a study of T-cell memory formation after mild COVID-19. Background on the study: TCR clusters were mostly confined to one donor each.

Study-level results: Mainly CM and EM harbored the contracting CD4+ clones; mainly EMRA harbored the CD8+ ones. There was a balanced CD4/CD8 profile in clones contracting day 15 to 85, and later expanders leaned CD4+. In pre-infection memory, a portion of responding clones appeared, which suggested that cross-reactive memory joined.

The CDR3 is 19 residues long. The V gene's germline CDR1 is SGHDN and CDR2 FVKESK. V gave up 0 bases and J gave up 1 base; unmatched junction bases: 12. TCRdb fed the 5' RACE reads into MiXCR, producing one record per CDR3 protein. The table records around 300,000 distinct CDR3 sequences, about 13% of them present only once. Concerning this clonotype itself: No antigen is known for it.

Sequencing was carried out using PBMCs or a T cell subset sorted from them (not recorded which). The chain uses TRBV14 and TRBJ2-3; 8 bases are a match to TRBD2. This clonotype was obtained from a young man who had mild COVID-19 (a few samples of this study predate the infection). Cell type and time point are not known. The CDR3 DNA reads TGTGCCAGCAGCCAAGATCTTGGAGTAGCGGGGTCTGGCACAGATACGCAGTATTTT. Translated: CASSQDLGVAGSGTDTQYF.